This entry lists 7 T cell receptor beta chains sequenced from one sample in a study of blood T cell repertoires in COVID-19. Measured with immunoSEQ multiplex PCR; TCRdb has only the in-frame clones, and not every one. This table has about 480,000 clones, 70% to 90% appearing once. Specimen: PBMCs or T cells enriched from blood (not recorded which). Every receptor here comes from a woman in her thirties or forties who had recovered from COVID-19.

V and J are TRBV27 and TRBJ2-7; 10 bases are shared with TRBD1. Unmatched junction bases numbered 9, after V lost 1 base and J lost 6 bases. This CDR3 is built from 16 residues. Germline lookup yields CDR1 MNHEY and CDR2 SMNVEV (reference sequence). The CDR3 region is CASSLWVGTGVIEQYF. CDR3 DNA sequence: TGTGCCAGCAGTTTATGGGTAGGGACAGGGGTGATCGAGCAGTACTTC.

The chain is built from TRBV6-5 and TRBJ1-2; 9 nucleotides match TRBD1. CDR3 size: 13 residues. J was trimmed by 6 bases and V by 6 bases; bases with no gene match: 5. The germline V gene has CDR1 MNHEY and CDR2 SVGAGI. This chain's CDR3 is CASRSQGANGYTF. CDR3 coding DNA: TGTGCCAGCAGGTCACAGGGGGCAAATGGCTACACCTTC.

In its sample, this clone was seen a few times. J is TRBJ2-1 and V is TRBV10-3, with 8 positions matching TRBD2. Germline CDR1 is ENHRY and CDR2 is SYGVKD. This CDR3 has 15 amino acids. V was clipped by 6 bases and J by 8 bases; unmatched bases: 12. The CDR3 region is CAIRPIAGITHEQFF. The DNA of the CDR3 is TGTGCCATCAGACCAATAGCGGGAATAACACATGAGCAGTTCTTC.

The chain carries TRBV11-3 and TRBJ2-3; a possible D gene is TRBD1 (6 bases). The CDR3 consists of 12 residues. The V gene's germline CDR1 is SGHNT and CDR2 YENEEA. The ends were cut back, 4 bases at V and 6 bases at J, with 8 bases in the middle. CDR3 DNA: TGTGCCAGCAGCTCAAGGGGGGATACGCAGTATTTT. It yields the protein CASSSRGDTQYF.

The CDR3 is CASSPNGQNTEAFF. Here the CDR3 DNA reads TGTGCCAGCTCACCTAATGGGCAGAACACTGAAGCTTTCTTT. V is TRBV18 and J is TRBJ1-1; D ambiguous. The V gene lost 3 bases and the J gene lost 1 base, with 9 bases spanning the gap. Germline CDR1 and CDR2: KGHSH and LQKENI. The CDR3 is 14 residues long.

As regards this clone: The same CDR3 arises from other DNA sequences in this sample as well. V and J are TRBV5-1 and TRBJ2-1; TRBD1 matches at 11 bases. J gave up 8 bases and V 0 bases, and 4 bases lay outside the gene matches. Germline CDR1 is SGHRS and CDR2 is YFSETQ. The CDR3 is made up of 15 amino acids. The CDR3 coding sequence is TGCGCCAGCAGCTTGGCCGGGACAGGGGGTGATGAGCAGTTCTTC. Residues: CASSLAGTGGDEQFF.

The rearrangement joins TRBV11-2 to TRBJ1-5; 7 positions match TRBD1. Germline values: CDR1 SGHAT, CDR2 FQNNGV. The CDR3 runs to 14 residues. V lost 6 bases to trimming and J lost 2 bases; unmatched junction nucleotides: 4. CDR3 DNA: TGTGCCAGCAGACGGGACAGTGGCAATCAGCCCCAGCATTTT. Translated, it gives CASRRDSGNQPQHF.